A single sample gave rise to the 20 T cell receptor beta chains below, sequenced in a study of T cells in Graves' hyperthyroidism and ophthalmopathy. The investigators amplified TCR beta CDR3 regions from RNA transcripts. RT-PCR in the first round (using the HTBI primer set) targeted the TCR CDR3. MiXCR was run by TCRdb on the multiplex PCR reads, yielding one entry per CDR3 protein. The repertoire consists of roughly 350,000 distinct CDR3 sequences, with more than 14% occurring once and the leading ten covering around 20%. The specimen was blood. These receptors were collected from a woman in her twenties or thirties with Graves' ophthalmopathy.

This clonotype was detected many times. The chain has TRBV28 and TRBJ1-2; no reliable D call. V lost 7 bases, J lost 0 bases, and 9 bases lay in between. CDR1 is MDHEN, CDR2 SYDVKM, per germline. The CDR3 covers 13 residues. The CDR3 sequence is CASTTPPNYGYTF. CDR3 nucleotides: TGTGCCAGCACCACACCCCCTAACTATGGCTACACCTTC.

The rearrangement uses TRBV7-2 and TRBJ2-7; 7 bases match TRBD2. J was trimmed by 1 base and V by 6 bases; bases with no gene match: 9. The V gene's germline CDR1 is SGHTA and CDR2 FQGNSA. The CDR3 contains 15 residues. CDR3 loop: CASRGGAGDSYEQYF. CDR3 nucleotides: TGTGCCAGCAGGGGAGGGGCGGGAGATTCCTACGAGCAGTACTTC.

The chain joins TRBV9 to TRBJ2-3, with D uncertain. Trimming stripped 0 bases from V and 8 bases from J, with 4 bases between. The CDR3 has 11 residues. The germline CDR1 and CDR2 sequences are SGDLS and YYNGEE. The CDR3 DNA is TGTGCCAGCAGCGTAGGAGGTACGCAGTATTTT. Its protein is CASSVGGTQYF.

This clonotype came up many times. The CDR3 nucleotides are TGTGCCAGCAGCACCTGGACAGAGGGGTACGAGCAGTACTTC. It is translated as CASSTWTEGYEQYF. This chain links TRBV7-2 with TRBJ2-7; weak D call: TRBD1 (6 bases). V gave up 5 bases and J gave up 4 bases, with 15 bases separating them. CDR3 length: 14 residues. Per the germline V gene, CDR1 is SGHTA and CDR2 is FQGNSA.

This clonotype was seen repeatedly, ten times or more. The gene calls are TRBV2 and TRBJ1-1; D gene unclear. The germline CDR1 and CDR2 sequences are SNHLY and FYNNEI. The length of the CDR3 is 11 residues. V lost 8 bases, J lost 4 bases, and 8 bases lay in between. The CDR3 bases are TGTGCCAGCCGGCGAGGCACTGAAGCTTTCTTT. Amino acid sequence: CASRRGTEAFF.

There are many counts of this clonotype. The chain recombines TRBV12-3 or TRBV12-4 with TRBJ2-6; no clear D gene. The CDR3 runs to 16 residues. V lost 3 bases, J lost 4 bases, and 13 bases lay in between. In DNA form, the CDR3 reads TGTGCCAGCAGTTTCTCACTTCAAGGAGGGGCCAACGTCCTGACTTTC. Translating it yields CASSFSLQGGANVLTF.

This clonotype has a count of ten or more. This chain links TRBV28 with TRBJ1-4, with D perhaps TRBD1 (5 bases). Germline assignment: CDR1 MDHEN and CDR2 SYDVKM. The V end lost 5 bases, the J end lost 6 bases, and 19 bases lay between the germline ends. CDR3 length: 16 amino acids. The CDR3 nucleotides are TGTGCCAGCAGTCCAGCCTCAACTTTGGGACATGAAAAACTGTTTTTT. Translation: CASSPASTLGHEKLFF.

A remark on this clonotype: Given a much more abundant clone one base away, this may be a read error. The V call is TRBV9, the J call TRBJ2-1, with D possibly matching TRBD2 (5 bases). The CDR3 is 16 residues long. V was shortened by 0 bases and J by 5 bases, with 15 bases between the two germline ends. Germline V gene data show CDR1 as SGDLS and CDR2 as YYNGEE. The CDR3 region has the DNA TGTGCCAGCAGCGTAGTAGCGTCTAGCACCGACAATGAGCAGTTCTTC. Its protein is CASSVVASSTDNEQFF.

The rearrangement uses TRBV15 and TRBJ1-1; TRBD1 is a possible D gene (5 bases). CDR1 and CDR2 (germline): LNHNV, YYDKDF (reference sequence). The CDR3 length is 14 residues. Trimming left V 0 bases short and J 8 bases short, with 13 bases between. The CDR3, as DNA: TGTGCCACCAGCAGAGATAGGGGACCAGTAGAAGCTTTCTTT. It is translated as CATSRDRGPVEAFF.

The chain joins TRBV5-1 to TRBJ2-7, with D maybe TRBD2 (6 bases). Trimming shortened V by 2 bases and J by 2 bases, and 14 bases separated the two germline ends. Germline CDR1 and CDR2: SGHRS and YFSETQ. CDR3 size: 15 residues. As DNA, the CDR3 is TGCGCCAGCAGCTTCTCCGGGACTCCTGCCTACGAGCAGTACTTC. This codes for CASSFSGTPAYEQYF.

This clonotype was seen ten or more times. The V and J genes are TRBV13 and TRBJ1-2, with 7 bases matching TRBD1. V lost 6 bases, J lost 6 bases, and 7 bases stayed unmatched. The V gene's germline CDR1 is PRHDT and CDR2 FYEKMQ (reference sequence). There are 13 residues in the CDR3. CDR3 residues: CASSADRADGYTF. The CDR3 DNA follows: TGTGCCAGCAGTGCTGACAGGGCCGATGGCTACACCTTC.

This clonotype was detected many times. The genes are TRBV2 and TRBJ2-3, with 7 bases that match TRBD1. This CDR3 spans 13 amino acids. Trimming cost V 6 bases and J 2 bases; bases outside gene matches: 2. Germline lookup yields CDR1 SNHLY and CDR2 FYNNEI. CDR3 sequence reads: CASSQGDTDTQYF. The CDR3, as DNA: TGTGCCAGCAGCCAGGGGGACACAGATACGCAGTATTTT. The entire variable domain, with the rest obtained from reference TRBV2 and TRBJ2-3, is as follows: EPEVTQTPSHQVTQMGQEVILRCVPISNHLYFYWYRQILGQKVEFLVSFYNNEISEKSEIFDDQFSVERPDGSNFTLKIRSTKLEDSAMYFCASSQGDTDTQYFGPGTRLTVL.

This clonotype was detected ten times or more. The chain has TRBV11-2 and TRBJ2-3; D is undetermined. In germline, CDR1 is SGHAT, CDR2 FQNNGV. Trimming removed 5 bases at V and 5 bases at J, with 17 bases between. The CDR3 is 15 amino acids. CDR3 DNA sequence: TGTGCCAGCAGCCACGGACGGGCTTCTTTAGATACGCAGTATTTT. It encodes CASSHGRASLDTQYF. The full variable domain, its missing parts supplied by reference TRBV11-2 and TRBJ2-3, is EAGVAQSPRYKIIEKRQSVAFWCNPISGHATLYWYQQILGQGPKLLIQFQNNGVVDDSQLPKDRFSAERLKGVDSTLKIQPAKLEDSAVYLCASSHGRASLDTQYFGPGTRLTVL.

This clonotype has a handful of counts. The gene calls are TRBV6-1 and TRBJ2-4; 11 bases fit TRBD2. CDR1 is MNHNS and CDR2 is SASEGT in the germline V gene. V lost 6 bases to trimming and J lost 1 base; unmatched junction nucleotides: 8. The CDR3 loop spans 17 amino acids. The DNA of the CDR3 is TGTGCCAGCAGCATTAGCGGGGGGGCTTTCGCCAAAAACATTCAGTACTTC. This translates into CASSISGGAFAKNIQYF.

In its sample, this clonotype was seen a few times. The rearrangement uses TRBV6-1 and TRBJ2-7, with D unclear. V was shortened by 11 bases and J by 3 bases, with 20 bases between the two germline ends. Germline V gives CDR1 MNHNS, CDR2 SASEGT. The CDR3 extends over 14 amino acids. CDR3 in amino acids: CAGSGYDKIYEQYF. As DNA, the CDR3 is TGTGCCGGTTCCGGGTACGACAAGATCTACGAGCAGTACTTC.

Many counts were recorded for this clonotype. The chain couples TRBV2 to TRBJ1-1, with D unclear. The germline V gene has CDR1 SNHLY and CDR2 FYNNEI. CDR3 size: 12 residues. The V end lost 7 bases, the J end lost 1 base, and 7 bases lay between the germline ends. The CDR3 loop reads CASIGQNTEAFF. For the CDR3, the DNA is TGTGCCAGCATCGGGCAGAACACTGAAGCTTTCTTT.

This clonotype was recorded at least ten times. The chain employs TRBV15 and TRBJ2-5; 10 bases map to TRBD2. Unmatched junction bases numbered 9, after V lost 0 bases and J lost 5 bases. The CDR3 sequence is 17 residues long. Germline V gene data show CDR1 as LNHNV and CDR2 as YYDKDF (reference sequence). The CDR3 loop reads CATSRDTASGGSETQYF. The CDR3 DNA is TGTGCCACCAGCAGAGATACGGCTAGCGGGGGTAGTGAGACCCAGTACTTC. The full variable domain, completed using reference TRBV15 and TRBJ2-5, is DAMVIQNPRYQVTQFGKPVTLSCSQTLNHNVMYWYQQKSSQAPKLLFHYYDKDFNNEADTPDNFQSRRPNTSFCFLDIRSPGLGDTAMYLCATSRDTASGGSETQYFGPGTRLLVL.

The chain has TRBV12-3 or TRBV12-4 and TRBJ2-2, with TRBD1 identical over 7 bases. The CDR3 extends over 13 amino acids. V shed 8 bases and J 8 bases; nucleotides not matched to a gene: 8. The CDR3 region is CASGRQGSGELFF. Written as DNA, the CDR3 is TGTGCCAGCGGCCGACAGGGTTCTGGGGAGCTGTTTTTT.

This clonotype came up once. This chain links TRBV12-5 with TRBJ2-7; no firm D call. Per germline, CDR1 LGHNT and CDR2 FRNRAP. The ends were cut back, 4 bases at V and 2 bases at J, with 12 bases in the middle. This CDR3 comprises 14 residues. The CDR3 DNA reads as TGTGCTAGTGGTTACAACCCATATCCCTACGAGCAGTACTTC. Translated, it gives CASGYNPYPYEQYF.

The chain recombines TRBV7-9 with TRBJ1-4, with D hard to call. Trimming took 3 bases from V and 8 from J, leaving 13 bases between them. This CDR3 is built from 14 residues. Germline CDR1 and CDR2: SEHNR and FQNEAQ (reference sequence). CDR3 DNA: TGTGCCAGCAGCTTTGGAGTGGCTCGGGAAAAACTGTTTTTT. Translation: CASSFGVAREKLFF.